This T cell receptor (beta chain) was recorded in a study of T cell responses to AZD1222 COVID-19 vaccine. Notes on the study in general: Repertoires in all cases were sampled only once the peak T cell response had passed. Vaccination with two AZD1222 doses was followed by a rise in Spike-specific TCR breadth and depth. Mostly white British, mostly female donors; authors suggested clonal diversity may be underestimated. Only six or seven AZD1222 recipients were seropositive at baseline.

The assay was immunoSEQ multiplex PCR, and TCRdb's table has in-frame clones only and misses some. The repertoire has tens of thousands of clones, roughly nine tenths of them found once; the top ten carry roughly 1.2%. The V end was cut by 1 base, the J end by 5 bases, with 11 bases between. Per the germline V gene, CDR1 is MGHRA and CDR2 is YSYEKL. CDR3 length: 14 amino acids. To note about this clone: Its target is unknown.

This TCR derives from an adult who received the AZD1222 COVID-19 vaccine. Specimen: peripheral blood, collected 28 days after the second AZD1222 dose. The V and J genes are TRBV4-1 and TRBJ1-1; no reliable D call. The CDR3 loop reads CASSQVDRETEAFF. The CDR3 nucleotides are TGCGCCAGCAGCCAAGTGGACCGAGAAACTGAAGCTTTCTTT.